These T cell receptor beta chains were read from a single sample in a study of Graves' ophthalmopathy and Graves' hyperthyroidism. From the multiplex PCR reads, TCRdb called clonotypes with MiXCR, one entry per CDR3 protein. The sample includes 680,000 or so distinct CDR3 sequences, about a fifth of them seen just once. Sequencing was done on a sample of peripheral blood. These receptors were taken from a woman between 18 and 30 years old with stable Graves' hyperthyroidism. Some clones in this sample may be carry-over from other donors' samples. Each CDR3 is given without its conserved first and last residue. The order of the fields is J gene, V gene, CDR3 protein.

J gene: TRBJ1-3; V gene: TRBV20-1; CDR3 protein: SARDSRSGNTIY
J gene: TRBJ2-7; V gene: TRBV20-1; CDR3 protein: SANPGLAGVKTYEQY
J gene: TRBJ2-5; V gene: TRBV11-2; CDR3 protein: ASSLDLSWYSGGEETQY
J gene: TRBJ2-5; V gene: TRBV6-1; CDR3 protein: ASSGLAGAETQY
J gene: TRBJ2-7; V gene: TRBV9; CDR3 protein: ASSVGGAGGHYEQY
J gene: TRBJ1-1; V gene: TRBV9; CDR3 protein: ASSVSGTNTEAF
J gene: TRBJ1-1; V gene: TRBV11-1; CDR3 protein: ASSLEWGPGGTEAF
J gene: TRBJ1-5; V gene: TRBV28; CDR3 protein: ASSPTGLGNQPQH
J gene: TRBJ2-6; V gene: TRBV12-5; CDR3 protein: ASGLPRVSGANVLT
J gene: TRBJ1-2; V gene: TRBV20-1; CDR3 protein: SASPQNVYGYT
J gene: TRBJ1-1; V gene: TRBV19; CDR3 protein: ASSAGPGEVTEAF
J gene: TRBJ2-3; V gene: TRBV15; CDR3 protein: ATSRDDREDAQY
J gene: TRBJ2-7; V gene: TRBV28; CDR3 protein: ASSFHGGSEQY
J gene: TRBJ1-6; V gene: TRBV6-1; CDR3 protein: ASNIPGQGRSPLH
J gene: TRBJ2-5; V gene: TRBV18; CDR3 protein: ASSHDRQRTGAETQY
J gene: TRBJ1-5; V gene: TRBV19; CDR3 protein: ASNYDGSSNQPQH
J gene: TRBJ1-2; V gene: TRBV5-1; CDR3 protein: ASSLGTAEYGYT
J gene: TRBJ1-1; V gene: TRBV24-1; CDR3 protein: ATSDSRTGVTEAF
J gene: TRBJ1-1; V gene: TRBV6-2/TRBV6-3; CDR3 protein: ATSFRYLGNTEAF
J gene: TRBJ1-5; V gene: TRBV2; CDR3 protein: ASSGHYGNPGQPQH
J gene: TRBJ2-5; V gene: TRBV20-1; CDR3 protein: SASPGAGYQETQY
J gene: TRBJ2-7; V gene: TRBV7-9; CDR3 protein: ASSLDGQPYEQY
J gene: TRBJ1-3; V gene: TRBV11-2; CDR3 protein: ASSGERGNTIY
J gene: TRBJ2-5; V gene: TRBV5-1; CDR3 protein: ASSGTLRLETQY
J gene: TRBJ1-2; V gene: TRBV11-2; CDR3 protein: ASSLVQGVYGYT
J gene: TRBJ1-1; V gene: TRBV6-1; CDR3 protein: ASSNGPGGGTEAF
J gene: TRBJ1-1; V gene: TRBV20-1; CDR3 protein: SARASGNTEAF
J gene: TRBJ2-5; V gene: TRBV6-4; CDR3 protein: ASALQGRETQY
J gene: TRBJ2-7; V gene: TRBV19; CDR3 protein: ASSPTRGRSYEQY
J gene: TRBJ2-7; V gene: TRBV24-1; CDR3 protein: ATSDPSDCYSSYEQY
J gene: TRBJ1-1; V gene: TRBV28; CDR3 protein: ASSLGDRVNTEAF
J gene: TRBJ2-7; V gene: TRBV28; CDR3 protein: AAGVDEQY
J gene: TRBJ1-1; V gene: TRBV19; CDR3 protein: ASRPGGSTEAF
J gene: TRBJ1-1; V gene: TRBV12-5; CDR3 protein: ASVWGADAF
J gene: TRBJ1-5; V gene: TRBV12-3/TRBV12-4; CDR3 protein: ASSSGQGHQPQH
J gene: TRBJ1-2; V gene: TRBV20-1; CDR3 protein: SASEIPNYGYT
J gene: TRBJ1-5; V gene: TRBV12-3/TRBV12-4; CDR3 protein: ASSSYGNQPQH
J gene: TRBJ1-1; V gene: TRBV6-1; CDR3 protein: AISAAQMTGNTEAF
J gene: TRBJ1-4; V gene: TRBV5-1; CDR3 protein: ASSYTGGTNEKLF
J gene: TRBJ2-7; V gene: TRBV4-2; CDR3 protein: ASSRTGQGLDEQY
J gene: TRBJ1-1; V gene: TRBV27; CDR3 protein: ASSLRAYGTEAF
J gene: TRBJ2-7; V gene: TRBV18; CDR3 protein: ASSPGVGTPLYEQY
J gene: TRBJ1-6; V gene: TRBV7-3; CDR3 protein: ASSLMGQGNSPLH
J gene: TRBJ1-2; V gene: TRBV6-1; CDR3 protein: ASSEKGLGFNYGYT
J gene: TRBJ1-5; V gene: TRBV20-1; CDR3 protein: SASRDQPQH
J gene: TRBJ1-1; V gene: TRBV10-2; CDR3 protein: ASSEGAFRKAEAF
J gene: TRBJ1-2; V gene: TRBV12-3/TRBV12-4; CDR3 protein: ASRSQDYGYT
J gene: TRBJ1-6; V gene: TRBV2; CDR3 protein: ASKEVGRRSVSNSPLH
J gene: TRBJ2-5; V gene: TRBV10-3; CDR3 protein: AIRDGYQETQY
J gene: TRBJ1-2; V gene: TRBV6-2/TRBV6-3; CDR3 protein: ASSYSRSRGYT
J gene: TRBJ2-2; V gene: TRBV6-1; CDR3 protein: ASKAGTGDTGELF
J gene: TRBJ1-6; V gene: TRBV6-1; CDR3 protein: ASSPAGTTNNSPLH
J gene: TRBJ2-4; V gene: TRBV2; CDR3 protein: ASSEESGTRQY
J gene: TRBJ1-6; V gene: TRBV27; CDR3 protein: ASSFASYNSPLH
J gene: TRBJ2-7; V gene: TRBV6-5; CDR3 protein: ASSNRGGYEQY